This record looks at one T cell receptor (beta chain) sequence and its context. This record comes from a study of blood T cell repertoires in COVID-19. At the level of the study: Samples of COVID-19 (acute and convalescent) were obtained from the United States, Italy and Spain. T cells, B-cell-depleted T cells, or PBMCs provided the cDNA or gDNA that served as material.

CDR3 size: 15 residues. V lost 2 bases to trimming and J lost 4 bases, with 14 bases between them. Germline V lookup: CDR1 KGHSH, CDR2 LQKENI. In the authors' workflow: How many nucleated cells were present was estimated from reference gene primer amplification. Profiling relied on immunoSEQ multiplex PCR, and the TCRdb table lists in-frame clones only, not all of them. The V and J calls and clone size come from that table; D and trimming were worked out from the DNA. The sample has tens of thousands of clones; 65% to 80% are singletons. Specimen: peripheral blood. The source is a man aged 60 to 69 with active or convalescent COVID-19. This chain connects TRBV18 to TRBJ1-1, with D possibly TRBD1 on 5 matching bases. CDR3 protein: CASSPGIRVSTEAFF. As DNA, the CDR3 is TGTGCCAGCTCACCAGGGATCAGGGTGAGCACTGAAGCTTTCTTT.